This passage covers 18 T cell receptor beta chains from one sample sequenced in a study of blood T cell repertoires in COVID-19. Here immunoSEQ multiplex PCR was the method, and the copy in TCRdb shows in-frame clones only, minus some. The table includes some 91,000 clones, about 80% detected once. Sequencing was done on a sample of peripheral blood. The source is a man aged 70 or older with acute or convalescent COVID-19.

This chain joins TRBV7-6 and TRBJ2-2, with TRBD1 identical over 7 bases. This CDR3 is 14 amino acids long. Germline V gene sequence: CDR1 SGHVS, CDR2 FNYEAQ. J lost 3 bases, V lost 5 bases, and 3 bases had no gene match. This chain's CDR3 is CASSTTGYTGELFF. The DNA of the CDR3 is TGTGCCAGCAGCACGACAGGGTACACCGGGGAGCTGTTTTTT.

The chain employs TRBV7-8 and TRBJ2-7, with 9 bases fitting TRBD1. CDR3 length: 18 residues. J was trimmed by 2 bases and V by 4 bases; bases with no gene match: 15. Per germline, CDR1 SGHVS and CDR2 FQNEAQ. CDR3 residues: CASSSFPGQGFFPYEQYV. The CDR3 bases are TGTGCCAGCAGCTCTTTCCCGGGACAGGGTTTTTTTCCCTACGAGCAGTACGTC.

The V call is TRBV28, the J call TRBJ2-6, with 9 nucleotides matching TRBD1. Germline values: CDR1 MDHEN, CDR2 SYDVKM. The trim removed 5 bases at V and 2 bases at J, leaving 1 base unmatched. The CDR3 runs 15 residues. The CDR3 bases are TGTGCCAGCAGTACAGGGGGCGCTGGGGCCAACGTCCTGACTTTC. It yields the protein CASSTGGAGANVLTF.

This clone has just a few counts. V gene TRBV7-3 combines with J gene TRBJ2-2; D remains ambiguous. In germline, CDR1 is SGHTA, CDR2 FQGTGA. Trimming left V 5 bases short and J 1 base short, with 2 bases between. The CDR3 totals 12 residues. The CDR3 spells CASSRNTGELFF. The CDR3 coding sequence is TGTGCCAGCAGCCGGAACACCGGGGAGCTGTTTTTT.

The CDR3, as DNA: TGTGCCAGTAGAAAAGGGGCAGGAGACTCTGGGGCCAACGTCCTGACTTTC. It specifies CASRKGAGDSGANVLTF. The genes are TRBV19 and TRBJ2-6, with a possible D match to TRBD1 (5 bases). The CDR3 is 17 amino acids. V dropped 6 bases and J dropped 0 bases, with 15 bases sitting between them. Germline loops: CDR1 LNHDA, CDR2 SQIVND (reference sequence).

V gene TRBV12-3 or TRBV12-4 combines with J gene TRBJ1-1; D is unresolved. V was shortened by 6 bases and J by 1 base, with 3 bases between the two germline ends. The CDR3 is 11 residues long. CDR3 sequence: CASSRNTEAFF. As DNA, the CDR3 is TGTGCCAGCAGCCGGAACACTGAAGCTTTCTTT.

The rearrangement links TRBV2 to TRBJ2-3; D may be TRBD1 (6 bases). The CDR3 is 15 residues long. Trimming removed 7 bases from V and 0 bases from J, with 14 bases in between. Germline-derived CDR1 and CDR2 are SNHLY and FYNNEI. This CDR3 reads CASTPGHSSTDTQYF. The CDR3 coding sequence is TGTGCCAGCACCCCGGGACATTCTAGCACAGATACGCAGTATTTT.

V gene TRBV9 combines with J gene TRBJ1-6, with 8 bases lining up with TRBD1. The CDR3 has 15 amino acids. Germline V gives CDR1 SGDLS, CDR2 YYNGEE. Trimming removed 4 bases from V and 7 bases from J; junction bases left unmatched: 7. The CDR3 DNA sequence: TGTGCCAGCAGCCTGCGGGACAGGCAAAATTCACCCCTCCACTTT. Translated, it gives CASSLRDRQNSPLHF.

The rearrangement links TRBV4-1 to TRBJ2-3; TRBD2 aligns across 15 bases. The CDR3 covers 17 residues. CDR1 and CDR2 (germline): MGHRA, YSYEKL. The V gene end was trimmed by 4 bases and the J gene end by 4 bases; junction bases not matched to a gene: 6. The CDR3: CASSRDGLAGGSDTQYF. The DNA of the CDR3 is TGCGCCAGCAGCCGAGATGGACTAGCGGGGGGGTCAGATACGCAGTATTTT.

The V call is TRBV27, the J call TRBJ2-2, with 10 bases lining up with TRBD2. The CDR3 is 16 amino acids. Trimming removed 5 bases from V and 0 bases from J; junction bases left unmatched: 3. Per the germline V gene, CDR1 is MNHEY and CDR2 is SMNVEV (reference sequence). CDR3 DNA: TGTGCCAGCAGTGACCTAGCGGGAGCGAACACCGGGGAGCTGTTTTTT. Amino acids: CASSDLAGANTGELFF.

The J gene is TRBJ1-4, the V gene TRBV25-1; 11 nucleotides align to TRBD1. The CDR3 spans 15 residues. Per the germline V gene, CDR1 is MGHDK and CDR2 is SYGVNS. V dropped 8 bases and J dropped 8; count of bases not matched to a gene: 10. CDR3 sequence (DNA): TGTGCCAGCCGCAAAGGCGGGACAGGGGGAGAAAAACTGTTTTTT. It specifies CASRKGGTGGEKLFF.

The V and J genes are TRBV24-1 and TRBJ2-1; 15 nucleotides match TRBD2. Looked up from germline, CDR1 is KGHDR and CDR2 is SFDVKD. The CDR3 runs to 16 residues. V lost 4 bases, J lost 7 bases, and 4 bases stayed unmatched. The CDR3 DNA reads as TGTGCCACCAGTGACTCTGGACTAGCGGGGGGGAATGAGCAGTTCTTC. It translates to CATSDSGLAGGNEQFF.

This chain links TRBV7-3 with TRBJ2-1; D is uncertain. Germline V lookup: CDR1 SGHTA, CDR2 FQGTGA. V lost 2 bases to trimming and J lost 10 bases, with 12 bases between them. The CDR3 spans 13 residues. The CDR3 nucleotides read TGTGCCAGCAGCTTATCGCGTCTGGGCGAGCAGTTCTTC. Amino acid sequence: CASSLSRLGEQFF.

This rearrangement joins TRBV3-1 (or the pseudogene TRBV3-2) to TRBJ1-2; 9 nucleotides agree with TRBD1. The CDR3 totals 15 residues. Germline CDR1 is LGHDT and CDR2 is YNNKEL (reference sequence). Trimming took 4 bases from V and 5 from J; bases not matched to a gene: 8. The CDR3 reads CASSLSPGQGYGYTF. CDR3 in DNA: TGTGCCAGCAGCCTATCGCCGGGACAGGGATATGGCTACACCTTC.

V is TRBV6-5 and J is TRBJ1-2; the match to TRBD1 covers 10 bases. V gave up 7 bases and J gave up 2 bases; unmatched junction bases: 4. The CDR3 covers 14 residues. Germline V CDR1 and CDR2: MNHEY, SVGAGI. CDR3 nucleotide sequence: TGTGCCAGCACCTGGACAGGGGGAAACTATGGCTACACCTTC. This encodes CASTWTGGNYGYTF.

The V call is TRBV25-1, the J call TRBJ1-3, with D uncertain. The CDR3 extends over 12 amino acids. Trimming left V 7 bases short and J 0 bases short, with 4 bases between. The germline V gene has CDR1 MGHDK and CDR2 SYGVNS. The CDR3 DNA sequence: TGTGCCAGCATTAGCTCTGGAAACACCATATATTTT. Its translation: CASISSGNTIYF.

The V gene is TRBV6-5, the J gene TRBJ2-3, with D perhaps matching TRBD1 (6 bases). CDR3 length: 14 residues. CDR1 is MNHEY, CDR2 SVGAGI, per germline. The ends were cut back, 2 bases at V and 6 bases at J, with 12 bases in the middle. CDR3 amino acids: CASSYGQGLDTQYF. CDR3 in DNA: TGTGCCAGCAGTTACGGGCAGGGGCTGGATACGCAGTATTTT.

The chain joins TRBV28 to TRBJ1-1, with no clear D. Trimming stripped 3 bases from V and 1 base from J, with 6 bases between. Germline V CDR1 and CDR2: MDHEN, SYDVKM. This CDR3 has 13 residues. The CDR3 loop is CASSFDRNTEAFF. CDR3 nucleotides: TGTGCCAGCAGTTTCGATAGGAACACTGAAGCTTTCTTT.